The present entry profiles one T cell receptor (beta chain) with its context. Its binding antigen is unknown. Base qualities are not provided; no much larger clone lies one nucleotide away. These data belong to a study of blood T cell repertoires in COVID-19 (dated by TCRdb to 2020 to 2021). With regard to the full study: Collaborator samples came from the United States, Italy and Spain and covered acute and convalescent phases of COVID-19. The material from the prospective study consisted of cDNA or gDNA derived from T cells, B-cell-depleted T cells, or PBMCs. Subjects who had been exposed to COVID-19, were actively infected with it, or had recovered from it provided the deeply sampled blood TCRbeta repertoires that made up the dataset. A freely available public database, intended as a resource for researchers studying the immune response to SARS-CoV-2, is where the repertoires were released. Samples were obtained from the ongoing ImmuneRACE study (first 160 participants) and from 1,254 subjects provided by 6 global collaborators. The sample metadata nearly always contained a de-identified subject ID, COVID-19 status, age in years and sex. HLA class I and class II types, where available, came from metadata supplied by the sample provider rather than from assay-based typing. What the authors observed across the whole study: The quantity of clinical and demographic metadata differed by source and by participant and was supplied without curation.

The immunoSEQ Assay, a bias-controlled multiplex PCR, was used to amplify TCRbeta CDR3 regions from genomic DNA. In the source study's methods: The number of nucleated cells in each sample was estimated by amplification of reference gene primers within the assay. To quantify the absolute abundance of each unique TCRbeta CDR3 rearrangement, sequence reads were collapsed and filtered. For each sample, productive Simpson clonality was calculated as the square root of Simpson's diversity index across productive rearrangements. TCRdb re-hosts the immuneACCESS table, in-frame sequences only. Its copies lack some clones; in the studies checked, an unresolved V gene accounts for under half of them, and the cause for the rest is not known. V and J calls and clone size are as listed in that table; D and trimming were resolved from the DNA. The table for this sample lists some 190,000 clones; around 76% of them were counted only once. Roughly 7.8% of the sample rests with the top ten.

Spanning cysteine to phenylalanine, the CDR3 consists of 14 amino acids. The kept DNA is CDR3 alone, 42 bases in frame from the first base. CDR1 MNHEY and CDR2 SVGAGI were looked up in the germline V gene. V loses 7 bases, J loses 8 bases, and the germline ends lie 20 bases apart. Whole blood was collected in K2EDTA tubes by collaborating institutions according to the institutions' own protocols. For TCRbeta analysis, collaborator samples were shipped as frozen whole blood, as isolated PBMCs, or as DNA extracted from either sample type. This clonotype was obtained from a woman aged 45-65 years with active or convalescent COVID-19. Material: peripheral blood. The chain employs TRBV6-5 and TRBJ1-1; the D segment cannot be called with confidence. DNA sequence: TGTGCCAGCAAAACCCCTCTGGGCTCCAACGAAGCTTTCTTT. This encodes CASKTPLGSNEAFF.